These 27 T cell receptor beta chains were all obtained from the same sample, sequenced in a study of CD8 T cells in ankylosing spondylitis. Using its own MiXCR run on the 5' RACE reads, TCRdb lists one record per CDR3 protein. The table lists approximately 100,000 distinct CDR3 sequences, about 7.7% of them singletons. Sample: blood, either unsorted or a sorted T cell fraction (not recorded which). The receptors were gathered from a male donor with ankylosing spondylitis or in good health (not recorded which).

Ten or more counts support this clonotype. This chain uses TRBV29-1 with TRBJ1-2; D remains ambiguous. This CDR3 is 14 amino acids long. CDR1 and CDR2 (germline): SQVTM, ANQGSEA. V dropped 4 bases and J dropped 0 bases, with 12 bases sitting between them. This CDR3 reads CSVGTEVANYGYTF. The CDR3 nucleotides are TGCAGCGTTGGTACGGAGGTTGCTAACTATGGCTACACCTTC.

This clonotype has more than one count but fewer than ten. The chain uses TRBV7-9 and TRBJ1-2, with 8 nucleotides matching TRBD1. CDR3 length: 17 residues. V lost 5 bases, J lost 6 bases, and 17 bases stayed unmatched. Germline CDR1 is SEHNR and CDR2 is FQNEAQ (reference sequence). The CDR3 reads CASSLYLGQGRPHGYTF. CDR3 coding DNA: TGTGCCAGCAGCCTCTACCTAGGACAGGGTCGGCCCCATGGCTACACCTTC. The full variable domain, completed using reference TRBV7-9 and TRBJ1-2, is DTGVSQNPRHKITKRGQNVTFRCDPISEHNRLYWYRQTLGQGPEFLTYFQNEAQLEKSRLLSDRFSAERPKGSFSTLEIQRTEQGDSAMYLCASSLYLGQGRPHGYTFGSGTRLTVV.

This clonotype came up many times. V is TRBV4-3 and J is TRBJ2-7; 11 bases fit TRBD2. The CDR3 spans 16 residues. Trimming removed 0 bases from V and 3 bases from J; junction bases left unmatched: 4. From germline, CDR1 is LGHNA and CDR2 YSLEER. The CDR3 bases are TGCGCCAGCAGCCAAGATCAACTAGCGGGAGTCTACGAGCAGTACTTC. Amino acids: CASSQDQLAGVYEQYF.

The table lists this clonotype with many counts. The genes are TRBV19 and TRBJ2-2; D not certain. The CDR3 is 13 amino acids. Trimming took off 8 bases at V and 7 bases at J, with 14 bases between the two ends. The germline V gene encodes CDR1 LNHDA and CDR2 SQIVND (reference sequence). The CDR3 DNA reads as TGTGCCAGTCACCCAACAGTGGTCGGGGAGCTGTTTTTT. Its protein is CASHPTVVGELFF.

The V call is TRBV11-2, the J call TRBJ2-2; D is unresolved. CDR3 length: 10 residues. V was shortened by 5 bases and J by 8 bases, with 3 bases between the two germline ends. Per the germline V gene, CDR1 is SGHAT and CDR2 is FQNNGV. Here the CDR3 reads CASSRGELFF. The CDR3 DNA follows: TGTGCCAGCAGCCGGGGGGAGCTGTTTTTT.

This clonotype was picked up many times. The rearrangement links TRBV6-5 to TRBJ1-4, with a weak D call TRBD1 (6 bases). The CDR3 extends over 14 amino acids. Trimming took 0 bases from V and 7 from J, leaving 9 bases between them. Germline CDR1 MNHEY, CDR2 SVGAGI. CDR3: CASSYSRGGEKLFF. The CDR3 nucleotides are TGTGCCAGCAGTTACTCGAGGGGGGGTGAAAAACTGTTTTTT.

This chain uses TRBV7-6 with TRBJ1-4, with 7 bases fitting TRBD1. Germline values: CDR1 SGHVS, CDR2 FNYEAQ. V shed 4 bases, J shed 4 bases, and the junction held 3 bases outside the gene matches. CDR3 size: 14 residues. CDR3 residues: CASSYQGGNEKLFF. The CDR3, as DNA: TGTGCCAGCAGCTATCAGGGGGGTAATGAAAAACTGTTTTTT.

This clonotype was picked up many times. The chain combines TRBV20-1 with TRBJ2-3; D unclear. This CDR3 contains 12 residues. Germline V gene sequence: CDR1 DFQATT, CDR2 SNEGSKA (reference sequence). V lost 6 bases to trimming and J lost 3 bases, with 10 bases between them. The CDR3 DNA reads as TGCAGTGCGGGTCTTGGGACAGATACGCAGTATTTT. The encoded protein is CSAGLGTDTQYF.

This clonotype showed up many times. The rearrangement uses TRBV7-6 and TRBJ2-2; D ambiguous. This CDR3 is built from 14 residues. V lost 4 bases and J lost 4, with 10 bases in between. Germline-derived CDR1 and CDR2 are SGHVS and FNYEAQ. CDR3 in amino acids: CASSSPRSTGELFF. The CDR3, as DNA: TGTGCCAGCAGCTCCCCCCGGTCCACCGGGGAGCTGTTTTTT.

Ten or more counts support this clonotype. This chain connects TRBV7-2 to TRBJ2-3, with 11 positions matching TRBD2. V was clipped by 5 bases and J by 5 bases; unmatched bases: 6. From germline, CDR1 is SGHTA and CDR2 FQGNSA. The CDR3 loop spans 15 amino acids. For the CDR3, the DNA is TGTGCCAGCAGCACAGTAGCGGGAGGGGGAGATACGCAGTATTTT. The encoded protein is CASSTVAGGGDTQYF.

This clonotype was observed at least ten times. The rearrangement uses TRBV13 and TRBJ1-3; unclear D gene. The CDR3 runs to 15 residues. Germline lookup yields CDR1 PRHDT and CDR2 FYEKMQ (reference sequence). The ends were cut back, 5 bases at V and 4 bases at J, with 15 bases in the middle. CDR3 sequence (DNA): TGTGCCAGCAGCCGTGGGTCCGGGCACGGAAACACCATATATTTT. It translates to CASSRGSGHGNTIYF.

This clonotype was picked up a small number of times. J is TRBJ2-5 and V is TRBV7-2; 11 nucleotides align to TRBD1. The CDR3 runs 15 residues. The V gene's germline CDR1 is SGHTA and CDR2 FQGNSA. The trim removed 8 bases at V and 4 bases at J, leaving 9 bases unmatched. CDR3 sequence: CASFRSGTGGETQYF. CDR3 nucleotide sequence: TGTGCCAGCTTCAGATCGGGGACAGGGGGAGAGACCCAGTACTTC.

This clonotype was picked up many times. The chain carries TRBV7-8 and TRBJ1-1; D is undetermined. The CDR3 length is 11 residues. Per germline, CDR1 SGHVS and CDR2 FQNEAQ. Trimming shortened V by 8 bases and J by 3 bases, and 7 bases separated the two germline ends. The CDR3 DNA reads TGTGCCAGCCGAGTGGACACTGAAGCTTTCTTT. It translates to CASRVDTEAFF. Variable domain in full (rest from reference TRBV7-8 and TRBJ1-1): GAGVSQSPRYKVAKRGQDVALRCDPISGHVSLFWYQQALGQGPEFLTYFQNEAQLDKSGLPSDRFFAERPEGSVSTLKIQRTQQEDSAVYLCASRVDTEAFFGQGTRLTVV.

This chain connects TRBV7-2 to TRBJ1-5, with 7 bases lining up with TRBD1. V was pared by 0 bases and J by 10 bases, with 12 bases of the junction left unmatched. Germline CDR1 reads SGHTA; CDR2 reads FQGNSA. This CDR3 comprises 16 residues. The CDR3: CASSLASWDSNLPQHF. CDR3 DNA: TGTGCCAGCAGCTTAGCCTCCTGGGACAGCAATCTACCCCAGCATTTT.

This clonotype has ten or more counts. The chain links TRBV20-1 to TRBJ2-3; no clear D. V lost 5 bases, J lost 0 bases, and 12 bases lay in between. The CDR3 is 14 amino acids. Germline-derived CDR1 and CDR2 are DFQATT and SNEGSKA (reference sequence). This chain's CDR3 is CSAPYQSSTDTQYF. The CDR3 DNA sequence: TGCAGTGCTCCTTACCAATCTAGCACAGATACGCAGTATTTT.

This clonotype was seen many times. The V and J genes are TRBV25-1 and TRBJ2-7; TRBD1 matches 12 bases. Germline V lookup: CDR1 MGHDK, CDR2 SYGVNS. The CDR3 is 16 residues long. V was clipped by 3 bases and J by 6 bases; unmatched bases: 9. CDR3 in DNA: TGTGCCAGCAGTGACGCGGGACAGGGGGCTCTCAGCGAGCAGTACTTC. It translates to CASSDAGQGALSEQYF.

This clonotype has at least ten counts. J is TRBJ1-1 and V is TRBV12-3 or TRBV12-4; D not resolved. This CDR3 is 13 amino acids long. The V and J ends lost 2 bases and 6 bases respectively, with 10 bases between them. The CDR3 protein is CASSLRAGAEAFF. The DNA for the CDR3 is TGTGCCAGCAGTTTACGGGCGGGCGCTGAAGCTTTCTTT.

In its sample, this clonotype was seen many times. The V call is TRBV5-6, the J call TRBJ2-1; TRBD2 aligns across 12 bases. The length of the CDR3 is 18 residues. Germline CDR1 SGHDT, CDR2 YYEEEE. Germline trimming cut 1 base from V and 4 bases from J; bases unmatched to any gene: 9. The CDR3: CASSLRLGLAGSYNEQFF. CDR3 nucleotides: TGTGCCAGCAGCTTGCGACTAGGACTAGCGGGATCTTACAATGAGCAGTTCTTC.

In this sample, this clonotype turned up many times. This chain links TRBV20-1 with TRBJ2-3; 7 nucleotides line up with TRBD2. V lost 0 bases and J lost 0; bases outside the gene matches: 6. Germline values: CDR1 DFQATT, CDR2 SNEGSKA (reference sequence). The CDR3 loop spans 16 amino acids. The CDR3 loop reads CSARDWLAASTDTQYF. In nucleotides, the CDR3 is TGCAGTGCTAGAGATTGGCTAGCGGCTAGCACAGATACGCAGTATTTT.

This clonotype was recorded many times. The CDR3, as DNA: TGCGCCAGCAGCACCACAGGGACCTACGAGCAGTACTTC. Translated, it gives CASSTTGTYEQYF. This chain joins TRBV5-1 and TRBJ2-7; D perhaps matches TRBD1 (6 bases). Trimming left V 4 bases short and J 2 bases short, with 10 bases between. Germline-derived CDR1 and CDR2 are SGHRS and YFSETQ. CDR3 size: 13 residues.

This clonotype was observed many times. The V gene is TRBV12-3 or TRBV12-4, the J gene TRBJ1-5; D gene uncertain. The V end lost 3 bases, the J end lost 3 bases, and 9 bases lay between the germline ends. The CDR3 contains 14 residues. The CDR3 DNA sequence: TGTGCCAGCAGTTTTCACCAGTCCAATCAGCCCCAGCATTTT. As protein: CASSFHQSNQPQHF.

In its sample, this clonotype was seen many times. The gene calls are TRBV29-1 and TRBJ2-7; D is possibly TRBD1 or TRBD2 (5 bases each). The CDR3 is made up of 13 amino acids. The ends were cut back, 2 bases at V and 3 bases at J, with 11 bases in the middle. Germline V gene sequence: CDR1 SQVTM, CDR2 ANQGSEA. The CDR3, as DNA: TGCAGCGTTGAATACGGGGCCCGCTACGAGCAGTACTTC. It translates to CSVEYGARYEQYF.

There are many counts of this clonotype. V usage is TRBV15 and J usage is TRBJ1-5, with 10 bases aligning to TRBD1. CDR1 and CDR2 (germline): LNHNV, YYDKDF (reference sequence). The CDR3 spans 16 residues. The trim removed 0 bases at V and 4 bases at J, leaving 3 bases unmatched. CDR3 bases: TGTGCCACCAGCAGAGATCGGGACAGGGGAAATCAGCCCCAGCATTTT. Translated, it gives CATSRDRDRGNQPQHF.

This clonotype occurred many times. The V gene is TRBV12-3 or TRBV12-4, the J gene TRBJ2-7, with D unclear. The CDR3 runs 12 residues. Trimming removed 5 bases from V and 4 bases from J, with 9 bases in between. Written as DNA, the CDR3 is TGTGCCAGCAGTCTCCGGACGTACGAGCAGTACTTC. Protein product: CASSLRTYEQYF.

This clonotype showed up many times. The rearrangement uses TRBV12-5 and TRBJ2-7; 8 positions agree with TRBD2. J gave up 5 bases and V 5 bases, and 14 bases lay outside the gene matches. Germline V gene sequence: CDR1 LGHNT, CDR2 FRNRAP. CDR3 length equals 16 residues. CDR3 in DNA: TGTGCTAGTGGTATCCAAAGCGGGAGACGGTTTAACGAGCAGTACTTC. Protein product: CASGIQSGRRFNEQYF.

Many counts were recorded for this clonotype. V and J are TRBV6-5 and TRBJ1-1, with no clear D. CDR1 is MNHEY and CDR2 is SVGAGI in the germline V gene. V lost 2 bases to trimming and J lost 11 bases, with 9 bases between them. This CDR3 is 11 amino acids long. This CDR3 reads CASSYGPSAFF. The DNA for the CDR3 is TGTGCCAGCAGTTACGGACCGTCGGCTTTCTTT.

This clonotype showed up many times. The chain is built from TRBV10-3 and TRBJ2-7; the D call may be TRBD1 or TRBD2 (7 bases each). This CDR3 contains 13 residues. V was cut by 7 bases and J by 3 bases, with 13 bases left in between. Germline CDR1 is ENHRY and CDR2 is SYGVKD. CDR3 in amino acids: CAITPGGVYEQYF. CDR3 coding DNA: TGTGCCATCACCCCAGGGGGGGTCTACGAGCAGTACTTC.